This T cell receptor (beta chain) was obtained from a study of blood T cells in healthy people across ages. Study-wide results and caveats: The lack of PBMC sorting stopped any conclusive naive versus antigen-experienced comparison.

The CDR3 is 14 amino acids. Germline CDR1 reads SGHRS; CDR2 reads YFSETQ. With 5 bases removed from V and 11 bases from J, the gap between germline ends came to 22 bases. Alongside a J-beta primer mix, a sample-barcoded 5' primer served in a second PCR lasting roughly 7 to 11 cycles. Each cDNA molecule was tagged by a template-switch adaptor with 12 random nucleotides. TCRdb re-derived calls from the 5' RACE reads in MiXCR, one entry per CDR3 protein. This sample has some 1.5 million distinct CDR3 sequences, with about 28% found just once. For this clonotype: Its antigen remains unknown. Just one base apart from a much larger clone, this may be a read error.

The chain recombines TRBV5-1 with TRBJ2-5; possibly TRBD2 for D (6 bases). Sequenced material: blood. The sequence was obtained from a woman younger than 45 in good health. Written as DNA, the CDR3 is TGCGCCAGCAGTATCGGGGGTACCTACAATGAGCAGTACTTC. Translation gives CASSIGGTYNEQYF.